The entry below gives a single T cell receptor beta chain sequence along with its context. The protocol was immunoSEQ multiplex PCR, while the TCRdb copy is restricted to in-frame clones and leaves out a portion. The sample lists over 50,000 clones; more than 95% were seen once. Germline V lookup: CDR1 SGHNT, CDR2 YYREEE (reference sequence). V was pared by 1 base and J by 3 bases, with 7 bases between. The CDR3 contains 13 residues. This record belongs to a study of technical replicates of blood from a handful of donors. Material: T cells isolated from PBMCs. The TCR was taken from a human donor in good health. The chain carries TRBV5-4 and TRBJ1-1, with D uncertain. CDR3 in DNA: TGTGCCAGCAGCTTGCAGGCGTACACTGAAGCTTTCTTT. This sequence encodes CASSLQAYTEAFF.